This record covers a single TCR beta chain. Its antigen remains unknown. This entry belongs to a study of CXCR3-negative and CXCR3-positive naive CD8 T cells. Study-level findings and limits: CXCR3-negative and CXCR3-positive naive cells shared comparable TRBV-TRBJ usage, but memory cells did not. Both naive subsets carried similar amounts of surface CD5, so TCR strength was inferred from TRB CDR3 properties. Cryopreservation partially decreased CXCR3 expression, and most assays used fresh PBMCs.

A CD45RO-CCR7+CD27+CD95- profile was what naive CD8+ T cells displayed. The CDR3 loop spans 14 amino acids. Germline CDR1 is MNHEY and CDR2 is SVGEGT. The TRB libraries of cDNA were built by UMI-labeled 5' RACE. TCRdb re-analyzed the 5' RACE reads; it lists each CDR3 protein once, without DNA. The listing contains 41,000 or so distinct CDR3 sequences. The sequenced sample was naive CXCR3- CD8+ T cells from blood. Subset reported: CD45RO-CCR7+CD27+CD95- naive CD8+ T cells lacking CXCR3 (TNR3-). J is TRBJ2-2 and V is TRBV6-2 or TRBV6-3; the TCRdb call, TRBD2, lacks DNA for checking. The receptor was isolated from a human donor in good health. Some clones in this sample may be carry-over from other donors' samples. CDR3 in amino acids: CASSWGGNTGELFF.